Listed below are T cell receptor beta chains from one sample, sequenced in a study of T cell responses to AZD1222 COVID-19 vaccine. Assay: immunoSEQ multiplex PCR; the TCRdb copy retains only in-frame clones and omits some. The sample has 160,000 or so clones, over 75% seen once; the top ten hold 1.5% to 2%. The sequences come from peripheral blood, collected on day 0 of AZD1222 vaccination. The receptors originated from an adult in good health. CDR3s include the opening cysteine and the closing phenylalanine or tryptophan. Each record gives: V gene, clone size, D gene, J gene, CDR3 protein, CDR3 DNA. A D gene is named only where the DNA matches it firmly. Clone sizes are given selectively: once, few, many, or a class where the clone is expanded.

v_call: TRBV3-1/TRBV3-2
clone_size: NA
d_call: NA
j_call: TRBJ2-1
cdr3_aa: CASRGDPGRYNEQFF
cdr3_nt: TGTGCCAGCAGAGGGGACCCGGGGAGGTACAATGAGCAGTTCTTC

v_call: TRBV29-1
clone_size: NA
d_call: TRBD1
j_call: TRBJ2-1
cdr3_aa: CSVFGTGGGHEQFF
cdr3_nt: TGCAGCGTTTTTGGGACAGGGGGAGGACATGAGCAGTTCTTC

v_call: TRBV19
clone_size: NA
d_call: NA
j_call: TRBJ1-3
cdr3_aa: CASTTVGSGNTIYF
cdr3_nt: TGTGCCAGTACTACCGTAGGCTCTGGAAACACCATATATTTT

v_call: TRBV4-1
clone_size: NA
d_call: TRBD1
j_call: TRBJ1-2
cdr3_aa: CASSPRDRGNYGYTF
cdr3_nt: TGCGCCAGCAGCCCCCGGGACAGGGGTAACTATGGCTACACCTTC

v_call: TRBV27
clone_size: NA
d_call: NA
j_call: TRBJ1-6
cdr3_aa: CASSLSGFEGSPLHF
cdr3_nt: TGTGCCAGCAGTTTATCAGGGTTTGAAGGTTCACCCCTCCACTTT

v_call: TRBV6-2/TRBV6-3
clone_size: NA
d_call: NA
j_call: TRBJ2-2
cdr3_aa: CASSFGAVDTGELFF
cdr3_nt: TGTGCCAGCAGTTTTGGGGCGGTGGACACCGGGGAGCTGTTTTTT

v_call: TRBV2
clone_size: NA
d_call: TRBD2
j_call: TRBJ2-7
cdr3_aa: CASSGLADNSYEQYF
cdr3_nt: TGTGCCAGCAGTGGACTAGCGGACAACTCCTACGAGCAGTACTTC

v_call: TRBV7-9
clone_size: few
d_call: NA
j_call: TRBJ1-1
cdr3_aa: CASSLGTVNTEAFF
cdr3_nt: TGTGCCAGCAGCTTAGGGACGGTGAACACTGAAGCTTTCTTT

v_call: TRBV11-2
clone_size: NA
d_call: TRBD1
j_call: TRBJ1-2
cdr3_aa: CASSRPGQGAHYGYTF
cdr3_nt: TGTGCCAGCAGCCGGCCGGGACAGGGGGCTCACTATGGCTACACCTTC

v_call: TRBV7-3
clone_size: NA
d_call: TRBD1
j_call: TRBJ2-1
cdr3_aa: CASSLSAPNRDSSYNEQFF
cdr3_nt: TGTGCCAGCAGCTTAAGCGCTCCCAACCGGGACAGTTCCTACAATGAGCAGTTCTTC

v_call: TRBV7-3
clone_size: NA
d_call: NA
j_call: TRBJ2-7
cdr3_aa: CASSLRGGSPYEQYF
cdr3_nt: TGTGCCAGCAGCCTGAGGGGGGGCTCCCCCTACGAGCAGTACTTC

v_call: TRBV7-9
clone_size: once
d_call: TRBD1
j_call: TRBJ2-5
cdr3_aa: CASSWRTGGAEETQYF
cdr3_nt: TGTGCCAGCAGCTGGCGGACAGGGGGCGCTGAGGAGACCCAGTACTTC

v_call: TRBV24-1
clone_size: NA
d_call: NA
j_call: TRBJ2-3
cdr3_aa: CATSDTLPSTDTQYF
cdr3_nt: TGTGCCACCAGTGACACATTGCCCAGCACAGATACGCAGTATTTT

v_call: TRBV27
clone_size: once
d_call: NA
j_call: TRBJ1-2
cdr3_aa: CASSPEGTYGYTF
cdr3_nt: TGTGCCAGCAGTCCCGAGGGGACCTATGGCTACACCTTC

v_call: TRBV28
clone_size: NA
d_call: TRBD1
j_call: TRBJ1-1
cdr3_aa: CASSLKDRDWGTEAFF
cdr3_nt: TGTGCCAGCAGCCTCAAGGACAGGGATTGGGGTACTGAAGCTTTCTTT

v_call: TRBV5-8
clone_size: once
d_call: NA
j_call: TRBJ2-1
cdr3_aa: CASSLMLTTDSEQFF
cdr3_nt: TGTGCCAGCAGCTTAATGCTGACTACGGATAGTGAGCAGTTCTTC

v_call: TRBV27
clone_size: NA
d_call: TRBD2
j_call: TRBJ2-7
cdr3_aa: CASKPRAGESYEQYF
cdr3_nt: TGTGCCAGCAAACCTAGAGCGGGAGAGTCCTACGAGCAGTACTTC

v_call: TRBV7-9
clone_size: NA
d_call: NA
j_call: TRBJ2-1
cdr3_aa: CASSLGVTRNEQFF
cdr3_nt: TGTGCCAGCAGCTTAGGCGTGACAAGAAATGAGCAGTTCTTC

v_call: TRBV10-2
clone_size: NA
d_call: NA
j_call: TRBJ2-4
cdr3_aa: CASSESPEIAKNIQYF
cdr3_nt: TGCGCCAGCAGTGAGTCTCCGGAAATAGCCAAAAACATTCAGTACTTC

v_call: TRBV3-1/TRBV3-2
clone_size: NA
d_call: TRBD1
j_call: TRBJ2-2
cdr3_aa: CASSQRQGKGTGELFF
cdr3_nt: TGTGCCAGCAGCCAGAGACAGGGGAAGGGCACCGGGGAGCTGTTTTTT

v_call: TRBV6-2/TRBV6-3
clone_size: NA
d_call: TRBD2
j_call: TRBJ2-1
cdr3_aa: CASSHRLAGASDEQFF
cdr3_nt: TGTGCCAGCAGTCACCGACTAGCGGGAGCTTCCGATGAGCAGTTCTTC

v_call: TRBV30
clone_size: NA
d_call: NA
j_call: TRBJ2-3
cdr3_aa: CAWSPRDTQYF
cdr3_nt: TGTGCCTGGAGCCCCCGAGATACGCAGTATTTT

v_call: TRBV9
clone_size: NA
d_call: NA
j_call: TRBJ1-1
cdr3_aa: CASSVPGVTEAFF
cdr3_nt: TGTGCCAGCAGCGTTCCAGGGGTAACTGAAGCTTTCTTT

v_call: TRBV18
clone_size: NA
d_call: TRBD1
j_call: TRBJ2-1
cdr3_aa: CASSTNTGDEQFF
cdr3_nt: TGTGCCAGCTCAACAAATACAGGGGATGAGCAGTTCTTC

v_call: TRBV20-1
clone_size: NA
d_call: NA
j_call: TRBJ1-1
cdr3_aa: CSASRQQRTEAFF
cdr3_nt: TGCAGTGCTAGTCGGCAGCAGAGGACTGAAGCTTTCTTT